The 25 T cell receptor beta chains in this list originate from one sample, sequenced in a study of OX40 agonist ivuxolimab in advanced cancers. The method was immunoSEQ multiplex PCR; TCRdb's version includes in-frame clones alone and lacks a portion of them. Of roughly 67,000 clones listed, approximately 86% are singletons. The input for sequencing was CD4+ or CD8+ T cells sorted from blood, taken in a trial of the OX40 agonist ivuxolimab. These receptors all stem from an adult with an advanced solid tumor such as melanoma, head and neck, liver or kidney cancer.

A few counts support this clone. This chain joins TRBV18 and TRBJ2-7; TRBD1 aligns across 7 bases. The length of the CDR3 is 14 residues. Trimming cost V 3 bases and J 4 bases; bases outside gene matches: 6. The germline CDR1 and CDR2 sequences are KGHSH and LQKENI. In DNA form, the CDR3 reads TGTGCCAGCTCACCGGAACAGGGGAGTTACGAGCAGTACTTC. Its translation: CASSPEQGSYEQYF.

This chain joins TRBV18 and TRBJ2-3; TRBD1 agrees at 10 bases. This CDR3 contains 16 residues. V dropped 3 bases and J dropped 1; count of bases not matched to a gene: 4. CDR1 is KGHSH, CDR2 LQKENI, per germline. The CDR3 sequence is CASSPVGQGRTDTQYF. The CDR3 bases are TGTGCCAGCTCACCGGTGGGACAGGGGCGCACAGATACGCAGTATTTT.

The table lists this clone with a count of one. The CDR3 sequence: CASSKSLRRETQYF. The CDR3 bases are TGTGCCAGCAGCAAATCCCTAAGACGAGAGACCCAGTACTTC. This sequence joins TRBV21-1 and TRBJ2-5. TRBV21-1 is a known pseudogene. This CDR3 contains 14 residues.

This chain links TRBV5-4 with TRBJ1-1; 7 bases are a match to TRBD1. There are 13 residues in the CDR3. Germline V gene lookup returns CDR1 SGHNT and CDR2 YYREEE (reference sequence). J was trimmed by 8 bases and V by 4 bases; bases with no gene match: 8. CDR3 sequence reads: CASSPVGQKEAFF. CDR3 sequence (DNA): TGTGCCAGCAGCCCAGTGGGACAGAAAGAAGCTTTCTTT.

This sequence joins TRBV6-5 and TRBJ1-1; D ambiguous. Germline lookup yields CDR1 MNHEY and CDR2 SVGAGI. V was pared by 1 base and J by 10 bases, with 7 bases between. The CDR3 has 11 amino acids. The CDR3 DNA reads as TGTGCCAGCAGTTACTTTGGGAGAGCTTTCTTT. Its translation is CASSYFGRAFF.

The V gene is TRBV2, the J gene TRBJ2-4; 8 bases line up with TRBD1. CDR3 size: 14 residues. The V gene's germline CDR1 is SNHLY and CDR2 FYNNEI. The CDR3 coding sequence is TGTGCATCCAAACGTCCAGGGGGCTCGGGCATTCAGTACTTC. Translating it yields CASKRPGGSGIQYF.

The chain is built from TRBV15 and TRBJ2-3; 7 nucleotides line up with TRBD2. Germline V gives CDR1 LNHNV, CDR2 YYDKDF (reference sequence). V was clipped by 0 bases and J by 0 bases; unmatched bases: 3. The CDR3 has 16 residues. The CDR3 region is CATSRDGAGSTDTQYF. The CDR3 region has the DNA TGTGCCACCAGCAGAGATGGAGCGGGAAGCACAGATACGCAGTATTTT.

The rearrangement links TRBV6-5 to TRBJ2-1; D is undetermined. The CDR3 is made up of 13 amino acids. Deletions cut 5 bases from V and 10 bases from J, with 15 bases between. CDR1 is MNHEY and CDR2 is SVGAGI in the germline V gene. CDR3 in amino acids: CASSERMGAEQFF. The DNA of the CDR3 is TGTGCCAGCAGTGAAAGGATGGGCGCCGAGCAGTTCTTC.

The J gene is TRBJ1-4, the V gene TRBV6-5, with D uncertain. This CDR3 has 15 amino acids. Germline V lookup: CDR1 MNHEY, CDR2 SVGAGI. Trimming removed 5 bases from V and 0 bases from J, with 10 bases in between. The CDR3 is CASSPSWATNEKLFF. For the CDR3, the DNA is TGTGCCAGCAGTCCGTCATGGGCAACTAATGAAAAACTGTTTTTT.

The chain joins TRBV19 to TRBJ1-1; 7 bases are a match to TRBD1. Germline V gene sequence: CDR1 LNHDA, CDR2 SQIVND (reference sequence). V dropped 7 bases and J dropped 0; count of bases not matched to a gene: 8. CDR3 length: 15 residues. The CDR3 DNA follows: TGTGCCAGTAAGCCTGACAGGGCGTTGAACACTGAAGCTTTCTTT. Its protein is CASKPDRALNTEAFF. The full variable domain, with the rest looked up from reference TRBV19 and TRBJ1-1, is DGGITQSPKYLFRKEGQNVTLSCEQNLNHDAMYWYRQDPGQGLRLIYYSQIVNDFQKGDIAEGYSVSREKKESFPLTVTSAQKNPTAFYLCASKPDRALNTEAFFGQGTRLTVV.

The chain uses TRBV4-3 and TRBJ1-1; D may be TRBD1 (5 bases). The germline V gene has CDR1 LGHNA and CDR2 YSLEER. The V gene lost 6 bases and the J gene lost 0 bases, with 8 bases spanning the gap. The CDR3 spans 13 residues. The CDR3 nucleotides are TGCGCCAGCAGACAGGCAGTGAACACTGAAGCTTTCTTT. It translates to CASRQAVNTEAFF.

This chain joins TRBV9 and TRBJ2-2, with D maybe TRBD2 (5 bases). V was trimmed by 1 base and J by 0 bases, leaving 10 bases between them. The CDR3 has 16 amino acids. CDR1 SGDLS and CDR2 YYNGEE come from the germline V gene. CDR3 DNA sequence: TGTGCCAGCAGCGTAAGGCTAGCCGCGAACACCGGGGAGCTGTTTTTT. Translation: CASSVRLAANTGELFF.

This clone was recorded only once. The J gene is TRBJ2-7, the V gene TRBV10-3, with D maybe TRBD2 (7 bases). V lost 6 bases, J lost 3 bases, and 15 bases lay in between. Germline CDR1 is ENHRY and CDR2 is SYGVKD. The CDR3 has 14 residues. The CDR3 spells CAISPGGGGYEQYF. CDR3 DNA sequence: TGTGCCATCAGCCCCGGGGGAGGGGGCTACGAGCAGTACTTC.

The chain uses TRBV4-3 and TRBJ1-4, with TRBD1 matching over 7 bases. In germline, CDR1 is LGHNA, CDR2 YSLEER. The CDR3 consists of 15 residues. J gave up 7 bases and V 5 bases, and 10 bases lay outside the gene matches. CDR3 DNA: TGCGCCAGCAGCTGGGTACAGGGGTCGGGTGAAAAACTGTTTTTT. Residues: CASSWVQGSGEKLFF.

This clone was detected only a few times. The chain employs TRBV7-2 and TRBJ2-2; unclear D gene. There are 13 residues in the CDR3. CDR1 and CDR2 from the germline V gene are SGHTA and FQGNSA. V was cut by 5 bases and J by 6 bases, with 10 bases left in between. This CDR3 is CASSPGPAGELFF. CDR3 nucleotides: TGTGCCAGCAGCCCCGGACCTGCCGGGGAGCTGTTTTTT.

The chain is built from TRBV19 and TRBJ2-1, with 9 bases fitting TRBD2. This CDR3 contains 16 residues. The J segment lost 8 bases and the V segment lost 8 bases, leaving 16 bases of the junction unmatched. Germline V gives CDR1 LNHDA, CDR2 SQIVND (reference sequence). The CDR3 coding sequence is TGTGCCAGTCGAAAATCGGCTAGCGGGGTCAGAGATGAGCAGTTCTTC. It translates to CASRKSASGVRDEQFF.

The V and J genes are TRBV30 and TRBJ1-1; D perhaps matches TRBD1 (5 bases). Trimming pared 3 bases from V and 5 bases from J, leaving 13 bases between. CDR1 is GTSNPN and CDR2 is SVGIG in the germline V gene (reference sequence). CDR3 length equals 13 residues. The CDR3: CAWSPGGRTEAFF. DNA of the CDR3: TGTGCCTGGAGCCCCGGGGGAAGGACTGAAGCTTTCTTT.

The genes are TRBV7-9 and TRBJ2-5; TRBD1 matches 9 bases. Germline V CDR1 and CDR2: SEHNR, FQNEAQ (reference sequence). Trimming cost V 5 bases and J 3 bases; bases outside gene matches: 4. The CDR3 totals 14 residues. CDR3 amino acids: CASSLTGGEETQYF. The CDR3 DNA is TGTGCCAGCAGCCTGACAGGGGGGGAAGAGACCCAGTACTTC.

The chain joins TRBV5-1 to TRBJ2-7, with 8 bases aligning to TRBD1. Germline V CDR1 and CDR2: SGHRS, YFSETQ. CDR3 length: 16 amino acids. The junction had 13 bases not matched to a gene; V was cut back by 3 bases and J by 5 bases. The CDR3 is CASSWGSRTGTNEQYF. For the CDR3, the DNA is TGCGCCAGCAGCTGGGGATCCCGGACAGGGACGAACGAGCAGTACTTC.

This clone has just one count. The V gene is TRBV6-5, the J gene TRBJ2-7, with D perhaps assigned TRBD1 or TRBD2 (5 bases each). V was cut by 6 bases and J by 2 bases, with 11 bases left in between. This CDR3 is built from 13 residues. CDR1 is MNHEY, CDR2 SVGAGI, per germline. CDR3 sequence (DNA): TGTGCCAGCAGCCACGAGGGGACCTACGAGCAGTACTTC. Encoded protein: CASSHEGTYEQYF.

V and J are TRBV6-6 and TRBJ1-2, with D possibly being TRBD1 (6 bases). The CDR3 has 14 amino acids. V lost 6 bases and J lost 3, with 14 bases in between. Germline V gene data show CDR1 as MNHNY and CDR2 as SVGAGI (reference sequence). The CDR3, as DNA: TGTGCCAGCAGGAATTCGGACAGTCACTATGGCTACACCTTC. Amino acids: CASRNSDSHYGYTF.

The CDR3 region has the DNA TGTGCCTGGAGTGTACCGAGGCGGAACGAGCAGTACTTC. Translation gives CAWSVPRRNEQYF. The chain links TRBV30 to TRBJ2-7; D remains unclear. The CDR3 spans 13 residues. In germline, CDR1 is GTSNPN, CDR2 SVGIG (reference sequence). The V gene lost 0 bases and the J gene lost 5 bases, with 11 bases spanning the gap. Looking up the rest from reference TRBV30 and TRBJ2-7 gives the full variable domain: SQTIHQWPATLVQPVGSPLSLECTVEGTSNPNLYWYRQAAGRGLQLLFYSVGIGQISSEVPQNLSASRPQDRQFILSSKKLLLSDSGFYLCAWSVPRRNEQYFGPGTRLTVT.

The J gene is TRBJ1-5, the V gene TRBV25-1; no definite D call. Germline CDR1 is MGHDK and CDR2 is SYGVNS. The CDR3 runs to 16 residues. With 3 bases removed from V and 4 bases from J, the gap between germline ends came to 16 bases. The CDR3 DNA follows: TGTGCCAGCAGTGACGAGGGAGGAGGTGGAAATCAGCCCCAGCATTTT. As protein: CASSDEGGGGNQPQHF.

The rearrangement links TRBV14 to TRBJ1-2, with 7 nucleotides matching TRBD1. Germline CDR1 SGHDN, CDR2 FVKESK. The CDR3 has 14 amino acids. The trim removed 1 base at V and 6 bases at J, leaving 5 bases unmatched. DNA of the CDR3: TGTGCCAGCAGCCAAGTAACAGGGGAGCATGGCTACACCTTC. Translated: CASSQVTGEHGYTF.

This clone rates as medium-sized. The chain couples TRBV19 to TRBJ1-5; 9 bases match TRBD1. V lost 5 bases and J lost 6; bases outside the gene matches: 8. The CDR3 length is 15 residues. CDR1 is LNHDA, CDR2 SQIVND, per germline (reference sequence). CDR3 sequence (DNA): TGTGCCAGTAGTTCCACAGGGGGCGCGGTTCAGCCCCAGCATTTT. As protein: CASSSTGGAVQPQHF.